The rows below give T cell receptor beta chains drawn from one sample of a study of Graves' ophthalmopathy and Graves' hyperthyroidism. TCRdb re-derived calls from the multiplex PCR reads in MiXCR, one entry per CDR3 protein. The repertoire includes roughly 610,000 distinct CDR3 sequences, 22% of them detected once, and approximately 7% sits in the top ten. The sample taken for sequencing was peripheral blood. The source of these receptors is a woman aged 18-29 years with stable Graves' hyperthyroidism. Some clones in this sample may be carry-over from other donors' samples. CDR3s include the opening cysteine and the closing phenylalanine or tryptophan. D genes are given only for firm matches. Not all rows give a size; the values are once, few, many and, for expanded clones, a class.

D gene	J gene	clone size	V gene	CDR3 DNA	CDR3 protein
TRBD1	TRBJ2-7	NA	TRBV5-1	TGCGCCAGCGGAGTCCGAGGGGACAGGGTCGACGAGCAGTACTTC	CASGVRGDRVDEQYF
NA	TRBJ2-2	many	TRBV29-1	TGCAGCGTTGTCGAGGGGCTAACGAACACCGGGGAGCTGTTTTTT	CSVVEGLTNTGELFF
TRBD1	TRBJ2-2	many	TRBV29-1	TGCAGCGTTGAAGATCGAATTGACAGGGGGAGGACCGGGGAGCTGTTTTTT	CSVEDRIDRGRTGELFF
NA	TRBJ1-5	NA	TRBV20-1	TGCAGTGCTAGGGCCGCTAAAGCTCCCCACTTCAATCAGCCCCAGCATTTT	CSARAAKAPHFNQPQHF
TRBD2	TRBJ2-2	NA	TRBV5-1	TGCGCCAGCAGCCAGGGGACTAGCGGGAGGGAGAACACCGGGGAGCTGTTTTTT	CASSQGTSGRENTGELFF
NA	TRBJ1-3	many	TRBV27	TGTGCCAGCGGGGCGCAGGGCTCTGGAAACACCATATATTTT	CASGAQGSGNTIYF
NA	TRBJ2-7	many	TRBV28	TGTGCCACCATCCAGGCATACGAGCAGTACTTC	CATIQAYEQYF
NA	TRBJ2-7	NA	TRBV25-1	TGTGCCAGCAGTGAAGGGGGCAGGGGGCCCGAAACTAGCGGGTACCCCTACGAGCAGTACTTC	CASSEGGRGPETSGYPYEQYF
NA	TRBJ2-7	NA	TRBV3-1	TGTGCCAGCAGCCAAGGGCGGGGTGGCTACGAGCAGTACTTC	CASSQGRGGYEQYF
NA	TRBJ1-5	many	TRBV27	TGTGCCAGCAGTTCCACTGGGAATCAGCCCCAGCATTTT	CASSSTGNQPQHF
NA	TRBJ2-7	NA	TRBV20-1	TGCAGCACCAGCAGGGAGGAGCAGTACTTC	CSTSREEQYF
NA	TRBJ1-5	NA	TRBV6-1	TGTGCCCCCCGGCCCAAAAGCAATCAGCCCCAGCATTTT	CAPRPKSNQPQHF
NA	TRBJ2-2	many	TRBV19	TGTGCCAGTAGTAAACAGCGCGCGGTCGGGGAGCTGTTTTTT	CASSKQRAVGELFF
TRBD2	TRBJ2-7	many	TRBV6-1	TGTGCCAGCAGTCATAGCGGGGGGGCCCTCTCCTACGAGCAGTACTTC	CASSHSGGALSYEQYF
TRBD1	TRBJ2-7	NA	TRBV18	TGTGCCAGCTCACCCAATACAGGGGGCGACGAGCAGTACTTC	CASSPNTGGDEQYF
TRBD1	TRBJ1-1	many	TRBV7-9	TGTGCCAGCAGCTTGGGCAGGGGGCGAACTGAAGCTTTCTTT	CASSLGRGRTEAFF
NA	TRBJ1-5	many	TRBV19	TGTGCCAGTAGTAGGGGGGGAGCCCCAAATCAGCCCCAGCATTTT	CASSRGGAPNQPQHF
TRBD2	TRBJ2-2	many	TRBV6-4	TGTGCCAGCAGGGGACTAGCGGGAGCCACCGGGGAGCTGTTTTTT	CASRGLAGATGELFF
NA	TRBJ2-2	many	TRBV27	TGTGCCAGCAGTTTATCCCTTTACACCGGGGAGCTGTTTTTT	CASSLSLYTGELFF
TRBD2	TRBJ2-2	many	TRBV15	TGTGCCACCAGCAGCGCGGGACTAGCGGGTTTAACGAACACCGGGGAGCTGTTTTTT	CATSSAGLAGLTNTGELFF
NA	TRBJ1-5	many	TRBV12-3/TRBV12-4	TGTGCCAGCAGTTTAATGGGGACTGGGAATCAGCCCCAGCATTTT	CASSLMGTGNQPQHF
TRBD1	TRBJ1-6	many	TRBV27	TGTGCCAGCACTTTCCATGGACAGGGTGTATCACCCCTCCACTTT	CASTFHGQGVSPLHF
TRBD1	TRBJ2-7	many	TRBV20-1	TGCAGTGCTGAGCCGGGGACAGGGGCTCTGTACGAGCAGTACTTC	CSAEPGTGALYEQYF
TRBD2	TRBJ2-2	many	TRBV12-3/TRBV12-4	TGTGCCAGCAGTCCCAGACTAGCGGGGGGTACGAACACCGGGGAGCTGTTTTTT	CASSPRLAGGTNTGELFF
NA	TRBJ1-1	many	TRBV7-2	TGTGCCAGCAGCTTAGCCAGCTACTCCAACACTGAAGCTTTCTTT	CASSLASYSNTEAFF
TRBD2	TRBJ2-7	many	TRBV6-1	TGTGCCAGCAGTGACATTAGCGGGAGTTCCTACGAGCAGTACTTC	CASSDISGSSYEQYF
NA	TRBJ1-5	many	TRBV12-3/TRBV12-4	TGTGCCAGCAGTAACAGGGTGAGCAATCAGCCCCAGCATTTT	CASSNRVSNQPQHF
NA	TRBJ2-5	NA	TRBV4-1	TGCGCCAGCAGCCCCTCACCCCTCCAATTTGAGACCCAGTACTTC	CASSPSPLQFETQYF
NA	TRBJ2-7	many	TRBV19	TGTGCCAGTGGTGAGGATACGGGGACATACCACGAGCAGTACTTC	CASGEDTGTYHEQYF
NA	TRBJ1-1	many	TRBV29-1	TGCAGCGTTGACCGGGGGATCGGGAACACTGAAGCTTTCTTT	CSVDRGIGNTEAFF
NA	TRBJ1-5	many	TRBV15	TGTGCCACCAGCAGACCCAACACAGGGTCGCCCCAGCATTTT	CATSRPNTGSPQHF
TRBD2	TRBJ2-5	many	TRBV20-1	TGCAGTGCTAGTGCTGTAGCGGGGCAATTCCAAGAGACCCAGTACTTC	CSASAVAGQFQETQYF
TRBD1	TRBJ2-5	many	TRBV6-5	TGTGCCAGCAGGGCCGGGACAGGGGTATTTGTTAGGGAGACCCAGTACTTC	CASRAGTGVFVRETQYF
NA	TRBJ1-1	many	TRBV9	TGTGCCAGCAGCGTCGGGACGGGCATGAACACTGAAGCTTTCTTT	CASSVGTGMNTEAFF
NA	TRBJ1-5	many	TRBV20-1	TGCAGTGCTAGCAACAGGGTGAAGCCCCAGCATTTT	CSASNRVKPQHF
NA	TRBJ2-7	once	TRBV6-1	TGTGCCAGCGCCCAAGCCGGCGAGCAGTACTTC	CASAQAGEQYF
NA	TRBJ1-5	many	TRBV5-6	TGTGCCAGCAGCCCTGGTGGGCCACATAGCAATCAGCCCCAGCATTTT	CASSPGGPHSNQPQHF
TRBD1	TRBJ2-2	many	TRBV28	TGTGCCAGCATTCGGACAGGGTGGACCGGGGAGCTGTTTTTT	CASIRTGWTGELFF
NA	TRBJ2-7	many	TRBV3-1	TGTGCCAGCAGCCAGCAGCTCGAGCAGTACTTC	CASSQQLEQYF
TRBD2	TRBJ2-7	many	TRBV20-1	TGCAGTGCTAGAGTCCCCGTGGGGGCTAGCGGGAGGGCCGGAGAGCAGTACTTC	CSARVPVGASGRAGEQYF
NA	TRBJ1-1	many	TRBV12-5	TGTGCTAGTGGTGTAAAAGAGAACACTGAAGCTTTCTTT	CASGVKENTEAFF
NA	TRBJ2-7	many	TRBV6-1	TGTGCCAGCATTGAAGGGGGGTCGTTGAACGAGCAGTACTTC	CASIEGGSLNEQYF
NA	TRBJ1-1	few	TRBV11-2	TGTGCCAGCAGCTCCCCCTCGAGCGATGAAGCTTTCTTT	CASSSPSSDEAFF
NA	TRBJ1-3	many	TRBV6-5	TGTGCCAGCAGAGGGGCCGACGGAAACACCATATATTTT	CASRGADGNTIYF